This is a list of T cell receptor beta chains from one sample in a study of neurological immune-mediated disorders. TCRdb passed the 5' RACE reads through MiXCR, listing each CDR3 protein once. The table lists 55,000 to 80,000 distinct CDR3 sequences, roughly 4.8% of them singletons, with approximately 3.2% in the top ten. The specimen sequenced was PBMCs. The origin of the receptors is a woman in her 50s with multiple sclerosis. The CDR3 runs from the conserved cysteine through the conserved F or W. Each record gives: V gene, clone size, D gene, J gene, CDR3 DNA, CDR3 protein. D genes are given only for firm matches. Some rows have no size entry. The others give once, few or many, or a class for an expanded clone.

TRBV7-7	many	.	TRBJ2-5	TGTGCTAGCAGCTTAGACCGAGCAGAGACCCAGTACTTC	CASSLDRAETQYF
TRBV7-2	many	.	TRBJ1-2	TGTGCCAGCAGCCCAGAGGGGACGGGGGATGGCTACACCTTC	CASSPEGTGDGYTF
TRBV6-6	many	.	TRBJ2-3	TGTGCCAGCAGTTACTTGGACAGTGAAACAGATACGCAGTATTTT	CASSYLDSETDTQYF
TRBV9	many	.	TRBJ1-1	TGTGCCAGCAGCACGTCGGGGGCGAACACTGAAGCTTTCTTT	CASSTSGANTEAFF
TRBV7-9	many	.	TRBJ1-3	TGTGCCAGCAGCTTAGAAGGGCCCGGAAACACCATATATTTT	CASSLEGPGNTIYF
TRBV7-2	many	TRBD2	TRBJ2-3	TGTGCCAGCAGCGGCGGGGGAGTCGGCACAGATACGCAGTATTTT	CASSGGGVGTDTQYF
TRBV7-2	many	TRBD2	TRBJ2-3	TGTGCCAGCAGCCCCCGCGGGGGATCGAATACGCAGTATTTT	CASSPRGGSNTQYF
TRBV9	few	TRBD1	TRBJ2-6	TGTGCCAGCAGCGAGAAACGACGGGACAGGGAAGAAACTGGGGCCAACGTCCTGACTTTC	CASSEKRRDREETGANVLTF
TRBV6-6	many	TRBD1	TRBJ1-2	TGTGCCAGCAGCTGGGACAGGGAAGGCGGCTACACCTTC	CASSWDREGGYTF
TRBV2	many	.	TRBJ2-7	TGTGCCAGCGCACAGCCCCCTACCTCTCCACTCGACTACGAGCAGTACTTC	CASAQPPTSPLDYEQYF
TRBV29-1	many	TRBD1	TRBJ1-2	TGCAGCGTTCCCCGGGACAGAGCTAACTATGGCTACACCTTC	CSVPRDRANYGYTF
TRBV5-1	.	TRBD1	TRBJ1-6	TGCGCCAGCAGCCTTGATACCGGGACAGTAAATTCACCCCTCCACTTT	CASSLDTGTVNSPLHF
TRBV7-9	many	TRBD2	TRBJ2-1	TGTGCCAGCAGCCCCCCCACTAGCGGGGGGGCAGATGAGCAGTTCTTC	CASSPPTSGGADEQFF
TRBV29-1	few	TRBD1	TRBJ1-1	TGCAGCGGTACGGGACAGGGGAACACTGAAGCTTTCTTT	CSGTGQGNTEAFF
TRBV4-3	many	.	TRBJ1-3	TGCGCCAGCAGCCAGGGTTCCGGAAACACCATATATTTT	CASSQGSGNTIYF
TRBV19	medium-sized	.	TRBJ2-7	TGTGCCAGACTACGACAACCCCCATTTTGCTTC	CARLRQPPFCF
TRBV29-1	many	.	TRBJ1-1	TGCAGCGCCGCGGGGGATCATGAAGCTTTCTTT	CSAAGDHEAFF
TRBV15	many	TRBD1	TRBJ2-7	TGTGCCACCAGCAGAGGACAGGGGCCGAACTACGAGCAGTACTTC	CATSRGQGPNYEQYF
TRBV2	few	TRBD1	TRBJ2-2	TGTGCCAGCAGTGATGAGGGACAGCGGAACACCGGGGAGCTGTTTTTT	CASSDEGQRNTGELFF
TRBV21-1	.	.	TRBJ1-5	TGTGCCAGCAGCAAAGCGCTTCTCCAACCGGCTCAGTCCCAGAATTTT	CASSKALLQPAQSQNF
TRBV20-1	many	.	TRBJ2-7	TGCAGTGCTAGCCTAAGAGAGAGCTACGAGCAGTACTTC	CSASLRESYEQYF
TRBV20-1	many	.	TRBJ2-5	TGCAGTGCTAGAGATAGGACAACGCAAGAGACCCAGTACTTC	CSARDRTTQETQYF
TRBV10-3	many	.	TRBJ1-6	TGTGCCATCAGTCCAGGGGATTCACCCCTCCACTTT	CAISPGDSPLHF
TRBV11-1	many	.	TRBJ2-1	TGTGCCAGCAGCTTAGCGCGGGGCCGGGGTTACAATGAGCAGTTCTTC	CASSLARGRGYNEQFF
TRBV12-3/TRBV12-4	many	.	TRBJ2-6	TGTGCCAGCATTTACCCCGGGGCCAACGTCCTGACTTTC	CASIYPGANVLTF
TRBV5-1	many	TRBD1	TRBJ2-3	TGCGCCAGCAGCCCAGGACAGGGAACAGATACGCAGTATTTT	CASSPGQGTDTQYF
TRBV7-2	few	.	TRBJ1-5	TGTGCCAGCAGCCCTCAATCCCTAGGTAGTCAGCCCCAGAATTTT	CASSPQSLGSQPQNF
TRBV5-1	many	.	TRBJ1-1	TGCGCCAGCAGCCGGGAGAAGGGCGGCACTGAAGCTTTCTTT	CASSREKGGTEAFF
TRBV24-1	many	.	TRBJ1-5	TGTGCCACCAGTGATTTGAACGGTCAGCCCCAGCATTTT	CATSDLNGQPQHF
TRBV20-1	many	.	TRBJ1-1	TGCAGTGCTAGAGATCGGGGGATACCAAACATGAACACTGAAGCTTTCTTT	CSARDRGIPNMNTEAFF
TRBV27	many	.	TRBJ1-1	TGTGCCAGCAGCCAATGGGGGCAGATGAACACTGAAGCTTTCTTT	CASSQWGQMNTEAFF
TRBV5-1	many	.	TRBJ1-4	TGCGCCAGCAGCTTTAAGGGGTTGAATGAAAAACTGTTTTTT	CASSFKGLNEKLFF
TRBV5-1	many	.	TRBJ2-5	TGCGCCAGCAGCTTGGCCCGTTACGAAGAGACCCAGTACTTC	CASSLARYEETQYF
TRBV24-1	many	TRBD1	TRBJ2-2	TGTGCCACCAGTGATTTGAAAGGGACAGGGAGAACCGGGGAGCTGTTTTTT	CATSDLKGTGRTGELFF
TRBV5-1	many	.	TRBJ2-3	TGCGCCAGCAGCTGGTTGGGGGCCGGAGATACGCAGTATTTT	CASSWLGAGDTQYF
TRBV5-5	many	.	TRBJ1-2	TGTGCCAGCAGCTTGGCTACATATGGCTACACCTTC	CASSLATYGYTF
TRBV4-1	many	TRBD2	TRBJ2-1	TGCGCCAGCAGCCCGGGACTACGTGGGGGATCCAATGAGCAGTTCTTC	CASSPGLRGGSNEQFF
TRBV11-2	many	.	TRBJ2-7	TGTGCCAGCAGCTTAGTGTTTAGCGGTTACGAGCAGTACTTC	CASSLVFSGYEQYF
TRBV12-3/TRBV12-4	many	.	TRBJ2-1	TGTGCCAGCAGTTGGGGGAGCTCCTACAATGAGCAGTTCTTC	CASSWGSSYNEQFF
TRBV6-6	many	.	TRBJ1-6	TGTGCCAGCAGGATGTCATCGGGCCTAGGGCATTCACCCCTCCACTTT	CASRMSSGLGHSPLHF
TRBV11-2	many	.	TRBJ1-5	TGTGCCAGCAGCTTAATTGGTGCGAATCAGCCCCAGCATTTT	CASSLIGANQPQHF
TRBV6-4	many	TRBD2	TRBJ2-1	TGTGCCAGCAGTCCCTCTAGCGGGGGGGCAGGTGAGCAGTTCTTC	CASSPSSGGAGEQFF
TRBV20-1	.	TRBD1	TRBJ2-2	TGCAGTGCCGTGGGACAGATACTAGGGGAGCTGTTTTTT	CSAVGQILGELFF
TRBV12-3/TRBV12-4	many	.	TRBJ1-6	TGTGCCAGCAGTTTCAGGGTACGAAATTCACCCCTCCACTTT	CASSFRVRNSPLHF
TRBV4-3	medium-sized	.	TRBJ2-3	TGCGCCAGCAGCCAAACAGGGACAGATACGCAGTATTTT	CASSQTGTDTQYF
TRBV29-1	many	.	TRBJ1-1	TGCAGCGTGGGAGGTGGTTGGACTGAGGCTTTCTTT	CSVGGGWTEAFF
TRBV20-1	.	TRBD1	TRBJ1-5	TGCAGTGCAAATGACAGGGGCAATCAGCCCCAGAATTTT	CSANDRGNQPQNF
TRBV12-3/TRBV12-4	many	TRBD1	TRBJ1-5	TGTGCCAGCAGTTTAGCGGGACAGTCGAGGCCCCAGCATTTT	CASSLAGQSRPQHF